This entry describes one TCR beta chain. The antigen is undetermined. The sample is drawn from a study of cytomegalovirus exposure and HLA in healthy donors. Study-wide results and limits: Later analysis identified a missense DCLRE1C variant that was linked to TCR beta V- and J-gene trimming. A later analysis associated 15,000 or so TCR beta sequences with HLA alleles at a 0.05 false discovery rate.

As for the donors, each was a healthy bone marrow donor. PCR involved 60 Vbeta and 13 Jbeta primers. Clones were read by immunoSEQ multiplex PCR, and TCRdb kept only the in-frame ones, dropping some. The profile covers fewer than 150,000 clones, with 77% appearing a single time and 2% to 2.5% taken by the ten largest. The source of this sequence is a young man in good health and CMV-seronegative. The sequenced sample was PBMCs.

The CDR3 region is CASSQREGETQYF. In DNA form, the CDR3 reads TGTGCCAGCAGCCAAAGGGAGGGAGAGACCCAGTACTTC. The chain is built from TRBV7-3 and TRBJ2-5, with 7 bases matching TRBD2. Germline CDR1 is SGHTA and CDR2 is FQGTGA. This CDR3 is 13 amino acids long. V lost 5 bases and J lost 4; bases outside the gene matches: 4. The whole variable domain, filled in from reference TRBV7-3 and TRBJ2-5, reads GAGVSQTPSNKVTEKGKYVELRCDPISGHTALYWYRQSLGQGPEFLIYFQGTGAADDSGLPNDRFFAVRPEGSVSTLKIQRTERGDSAVYLCASSQREGETQYFGPGTRLLVL.